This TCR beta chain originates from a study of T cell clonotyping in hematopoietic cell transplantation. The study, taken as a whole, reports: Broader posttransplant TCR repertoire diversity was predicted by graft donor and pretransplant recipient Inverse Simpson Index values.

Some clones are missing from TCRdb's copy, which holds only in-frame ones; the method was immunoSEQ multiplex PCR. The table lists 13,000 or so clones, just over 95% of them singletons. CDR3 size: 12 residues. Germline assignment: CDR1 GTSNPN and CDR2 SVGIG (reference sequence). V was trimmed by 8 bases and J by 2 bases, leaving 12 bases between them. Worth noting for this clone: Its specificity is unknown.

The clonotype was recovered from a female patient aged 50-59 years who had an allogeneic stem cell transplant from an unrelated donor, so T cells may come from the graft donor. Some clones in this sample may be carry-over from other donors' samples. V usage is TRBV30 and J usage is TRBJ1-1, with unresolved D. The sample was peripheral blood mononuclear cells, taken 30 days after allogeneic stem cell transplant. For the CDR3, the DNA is TGTGCCCGCCGGAGGGTCAACACTGAAGCTTTCTTT. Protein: CARRRVNTEAFF.